This T cell receptor beta chain was observed in a study of OX40 agonist ivuxolimab in advanced cancers. As for the study more broadly: Ivuxolimab, which targeted the costimulatory receptor OX40 (CD134), was an agonistic, fully human IgG2 monoclonal antibody. Intravenous ivuxolimab was administered to patients every 2 weeks at six dose levels: 0.01, 0.1, 0.3, 1.5, 3 and 10 mg/kg. Among the 50 to 55 dose-escalation patients, approximately 20 had hepatocellular carcinoma, roughly 15 melanoma, 9 renal cell carcinoma and 9 head and neck cancer. The dose-escalation cohort was approximately 83% male with a mean age of roughly 60 years, ranging from roughly 20 to 80. Patients were allowed to have had prior anti-PD-1, anti-PD-L1 or anti-CTLA-4 therapy, and around two fifths of the dose-escalation patients had been treated with checkpoint inhibitors. Partial responses occurred in three dose-escalation patients, of whom one had hepatocellular carcinoma and two had cutaneous melanoma. The point of sequencing TCRbeta in the periphery was to test whether ivuxolimab changed TCR sequence diversity and drove clonal T-cell expansion. The paper reports the monotherapy dose-escalation portion (N ≈ 50 patients) of the phase I ivuxolimab trial. The study at large found these results: The antigen specificity of the peripheral T cells that underwent clonal expansion was not determined. Low levels of normalized T-cell clonal expansion were also seen in some patients who did not respond. After ivuxolimab, more expanded clones were found on average in CD8+ T cells than in CD4+ T cells. Clonal expansion of both CD4+ and CD8+ blood T cells was observed from baseline to week 6 at doses 0.1 to 3.0 mg/kg. In partial responders in the 0.1-3.0 mg/kg groups, normalized peripheral clonal expansion was found to be among the lowest, especially among CD8+ T cells.

Patients with autoimmune disease history or receiving systemic immunosuppression were excluded from the trial. In every dose cohort, peripheral blood was drawn for TCR sequencing at baseline, cycle 4 day 1, and cycle 7 day 1. The samples were taken from a phase I, first-in-human, multicenter, open-label dose-escalation trial of ivuxolimab. Adults with locally advanced or metastatic head and neck squamous cell, hepatocellular, melanoma or renal cell carcinoma were enrolled in the trial. Before TCR sequencing, CD4+ and CD8+ T cells were separately sorted from peripheral blood. The CDR3 measures 14 amino acids from cysteine to phenylalanine. Only CDR3 DNA is held: 42 bases, read in frame from base 1. Germline trimming: 1 base from V, 3 bases from J; junction bases outside gene matches: 3. In the germline V gene, CDR1 corresponds to SGHAT and CDR2 to FQNNGV. Genomic DNA was extracted from sorted cells for sequencing of the TCRbeta CDR3 region. The immunoSEQ Assay was used to sequence the TCRbeta CDR3 regions. TCRdb took over this immuneACCESS table, retaining in-frame rearrangements with V and J assigned. Such tables are incomplete; in checked studies, under half of the missing clones stem from an unresolved V gene, and the remainder is unexplained. This sample comprises about 76,000 clones, 85% to 90% of them detected only once. 2% to 3% of the sample belongs to the ten largest clones.

Concerning this clone: The specificity of this receptor is unknown. Base quality data are lacking; no much larger clone is found one base away.

This sample comprised CD4+ or CD8+ T cells sorted from blood, obtained in a trial of the OX40 agonist ivuxolimab. The chain was built from TRBV11-2 and TRBJ2-7, with 7 middle bases fitting TRBD1. The receptor comes from an adult with an advanced solid tumor such as melanoma, head and neck, liver or kidney cancer. The DNA sequence is as follows: TGTGCCAGCAGCTTAGGGGACAGCAGCTACGAGCAGTACTTC. It encodes CASSLGDSSYEQYF.